Here is one T cell receptor beta chain with its context. The method was immunoSEQ multiplex PCR; TCRdb's version includes in-frame clones alone and lacks a portion of them. The sample has roughly 360,000 clones; 81% are singletons. The sample is drawn from a study of blood T cell repertoires in COVID-19. The wider study: Italy, Spain and the United States were the sources of the convalescent and acute COVID-19 samples.

In germline, CDR1 is DFQATT, CDR2 SNEGSKA (reference sequence). The length of the CDR3 is 12 residues. The V gene end was trimmed by 3 bases and the J gene end by 8 bases; junction bases not matched to a gene: 6. The sequence was collected from a human donor with acute or convalescent COVID-19. The donor label of this sample is uncertain. V and J are TRBV20-1 and TRBJ1-2, with 7 bases aligning to TRBD1. The sequencing input was peripheral blood. This CDR3 is CSASDRVSGYTF. The CDR3 DNA sequence: TGCAGTGCTAGTGACAGGGTGAGCGGCTACACCTTC.